The clone carrying this TCR beta chain was counted a few times. The antigen is undetermined. Each CDR3 protein gets one entry after TCRdb re-called the 5' RACE reads with MiXCR. This sample has under 300,000 distinct CDR3 sequences, with about 13% found just once. The source of the sample is a study of identical twins. Study-level points and caveats: Fewer insertions characterized abundant cord blood beta clonotypes, whereas memory repertoires showed none.

This CDR3 has 15 amino acids. Trimming cost V 3 bases and J 2 bases; bases outside gene matches: 3. Looked up from germline, CDR1 is SGHTA and CDR2 is FQGNSA. This same sample was also part of a study on yellow fever vaccine responses in identical twins.

This chain connects TRBV7-2 to TRBJ1-2, with 10 nucleotides matching TRBD1. The source material was memory (CD45RO+) T cells sorted from blood. This sequence originates from a woman younger than 35 in good health. The CDR3 bases are TGTGCCAGCAGCTTCGACAGGGGGCTGAACTATGGCTACACCTTC. Amino acids: CASSFDRGLNYGYTF. Using reference TRBV7-2 and TRBJ1-2 for the parts outside the CDR3, the full variable domain is GAGVSQSPSNKVTEKGKDVELRCDPISGHTALYWYRQSLGQGLEFLIYFQGNSAPDKSGLPSDRFSAERTGGSVSTLTIQRTQQEDSAVYLCASSFDRGLNYGYTFGSGTRLTVV.